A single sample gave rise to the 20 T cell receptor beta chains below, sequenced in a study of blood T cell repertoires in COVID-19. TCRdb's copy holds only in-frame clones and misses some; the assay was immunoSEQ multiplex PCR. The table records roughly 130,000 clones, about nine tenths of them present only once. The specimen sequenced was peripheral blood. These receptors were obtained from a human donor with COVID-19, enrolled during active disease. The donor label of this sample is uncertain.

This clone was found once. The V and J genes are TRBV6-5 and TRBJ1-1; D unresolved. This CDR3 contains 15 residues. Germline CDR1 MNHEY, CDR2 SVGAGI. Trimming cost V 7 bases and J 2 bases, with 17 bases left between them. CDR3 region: CASTAQAGANTEAFF. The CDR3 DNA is TGTGCCAGCACCGCCCAGGCGGGTGCTAACACTGAAGCTTTCTTT.

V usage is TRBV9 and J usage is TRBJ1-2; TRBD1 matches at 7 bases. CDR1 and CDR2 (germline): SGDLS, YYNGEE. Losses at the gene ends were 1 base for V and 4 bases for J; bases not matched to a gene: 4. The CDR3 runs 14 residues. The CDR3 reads CASSVTDRVYGYTF. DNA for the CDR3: TGTGCCAGCAGCGTAACCGACAGGGTCTATGGCTACACCTTC.

CDR3: CASSQDWGRGPGETQYF. The DNA for the CDR3 is TGTGCCAGCAGCCAAGATTGGGGCAGGGGGCCAGGAGAGACCCAGTACTTC. This chain uses TRBV3-1 (or the pseudogene TRBV3-2) with TRBJ2-5; TRBD1 matches 8 bases. The length of the CDR3 is 17 residues. Germline V gene data show CDR1 as LGHDT and CDR2 as YNNKEL (reference sequence). V shed 0 bases, J shed 4 bases, and the junction held 10 bases outside the gene matches.

For the CDR3, the DNA is TGTGCCAGCAGCTTAGATCTATCACTTGGTACTGAAGCTTTCTTT. It encodes CASSLDLSLGTEAFF. The rearrangement joins TRBV7-6 to TRBJ1-1, with D unresolved. The CDR3 sequence is 15 residues long. V was shortened by 1 base and J by 5 bases, with 14 bases between the two germline ends. CDR1 and CDR2 (germline): SGHVS, FNYEAQ.

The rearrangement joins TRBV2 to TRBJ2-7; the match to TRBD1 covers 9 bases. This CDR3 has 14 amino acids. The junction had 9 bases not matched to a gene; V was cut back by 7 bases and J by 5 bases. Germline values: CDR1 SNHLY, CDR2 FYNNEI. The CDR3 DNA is TGTGCCAGCACCGCTGGACAGGGGTCGCACGAGCAGTACTTC. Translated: CASTAGQGSHEQYF.

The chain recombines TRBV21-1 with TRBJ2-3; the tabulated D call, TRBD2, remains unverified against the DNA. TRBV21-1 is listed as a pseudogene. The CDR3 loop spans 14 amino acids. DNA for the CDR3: TGTGCCAGTCGGGGTCCGTTTACCACAGATACGCAGTATTTT. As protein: CASRGPFTTDTQYF.

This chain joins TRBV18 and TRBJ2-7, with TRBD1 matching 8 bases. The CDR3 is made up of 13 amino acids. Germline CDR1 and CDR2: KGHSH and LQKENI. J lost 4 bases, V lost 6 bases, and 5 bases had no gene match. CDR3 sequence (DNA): TGTGCCAGCTCTCCAGGGGGCGGGTACGAGCAGTACTTC. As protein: CASSPGGGYEQYF.

CDR3 amino acids: CAWRVSSRTDYGGEQYF. The CDR3 coding sequence is TGTGCCTGGAGGGTTAGCTCCCGGACAGACTATGGTGGCGAGCAGTACTTC. The rearrangement links TRBV30 to TRBJ2-7; possible D gene TRBD1, 6 bases. The CDR3 has 17 residues. V shed 3 bases and J shed 6 bases, with 27 bases lying between them. The V gene's germline CDR1 is GTSNPN and CDR2 SVGIG (reference sequence). Variable domain in full (rest from reference TRBV30 and TRBJ2-7): SQTIHQWPATLVQPVGSPLSLECTVEGTSNPNLYWYRQAAGRGLQLLFYSVGIGQISSEVPQNLSASRPQDRQFILSSKKLLLSDSGFYLCAWRVSSRTDYGGEQYFGPGTRLTVT.

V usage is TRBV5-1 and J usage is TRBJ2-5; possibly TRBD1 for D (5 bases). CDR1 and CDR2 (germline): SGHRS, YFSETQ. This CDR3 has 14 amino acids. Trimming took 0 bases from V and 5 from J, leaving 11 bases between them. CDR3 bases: TGCGCCAGCAGCTTGGCCCAGGGTTGGGAGACCCAGTACTTC. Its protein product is CASSLAQGWETQYF.

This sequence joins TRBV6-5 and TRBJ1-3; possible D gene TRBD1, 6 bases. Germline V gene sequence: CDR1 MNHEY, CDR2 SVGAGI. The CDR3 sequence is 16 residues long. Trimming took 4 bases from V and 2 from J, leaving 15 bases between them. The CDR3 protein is CASSFTGLRAGNTIYF. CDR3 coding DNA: TGTGCCAGCAGTTTTACAGGGCTCCGGGCTGGAAACACCATATATTTT.

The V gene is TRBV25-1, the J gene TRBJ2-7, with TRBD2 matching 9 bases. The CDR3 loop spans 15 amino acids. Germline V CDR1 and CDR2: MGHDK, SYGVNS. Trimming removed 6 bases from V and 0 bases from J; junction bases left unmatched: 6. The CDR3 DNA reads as TGTGCCAGCAGCTATAGCGGGGGTGACTCCTACGAGCAGTACTTC. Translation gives CASSYSGGDSYEQYF.

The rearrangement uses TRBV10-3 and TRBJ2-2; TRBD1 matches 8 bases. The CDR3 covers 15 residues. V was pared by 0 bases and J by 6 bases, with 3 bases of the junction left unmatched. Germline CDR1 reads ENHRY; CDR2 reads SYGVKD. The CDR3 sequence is CAISESPGGPGELFF. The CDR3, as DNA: TGTGCCATCAGTGAGTCACCAGGGGGCCCCGGGGAGCTGTTTTTT.

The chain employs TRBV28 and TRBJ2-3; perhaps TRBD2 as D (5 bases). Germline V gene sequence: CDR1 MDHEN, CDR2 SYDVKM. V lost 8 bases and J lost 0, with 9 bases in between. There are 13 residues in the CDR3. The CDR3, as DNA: TGTGCCAGCCAGCGGACTAGCACAGATACGCAGTATTTT. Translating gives CASQRTSTDTQYF.

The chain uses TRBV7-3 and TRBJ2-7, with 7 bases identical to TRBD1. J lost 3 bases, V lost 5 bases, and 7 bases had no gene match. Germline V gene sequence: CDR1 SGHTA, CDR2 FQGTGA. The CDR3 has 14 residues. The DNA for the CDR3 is TGTGCCAGCAGCCCAAGTGCAGGGGGCTACGAGCAGTACTTC. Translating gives CASSPSAGGYEQYF.

For the CDR3, the DNA is TGTGCCAGCAGAGGAGATATAGCCAAAAACATTCAGTACTTC. It translates to CASRGDIAKNIQYF. V and J are TRBV11-3 and TRBJ2-4; D gene ambiguous. The CDR3 is made up of 14 amino acids. V lost 6 bases, J lost 0 bases, and 9 bases lay in between. In germline, CDR1 is SGHNT, CDR2 YENEEA.

The CDR3 DNA reads TGTGCCATCAGTGAAGGGACAGGGGGGAATTCACCCCTCCACTTT. Translating it yields CAISEGTGGNSPLHF. The chain couples TRBV10-3 to TRBJ1-6; 11 nucleotides agree with TRBD1. The CDR3 is 15 amino acids. Germline V gene sequence: CDR1 ENHRY, CDR2 SYGVKD. The V segment lost 3 bases and the J segment 7 bases; nucleotides outside the gene matches: 2.

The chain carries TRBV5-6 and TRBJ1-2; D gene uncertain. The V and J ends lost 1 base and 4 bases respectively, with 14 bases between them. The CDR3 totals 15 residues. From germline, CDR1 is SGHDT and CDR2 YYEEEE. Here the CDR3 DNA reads TGTGCCAGCAGCTTGTCGTTGTTGGCTCGCTATGGCTACACCTTC. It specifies CASSLSLLARYGYTF.

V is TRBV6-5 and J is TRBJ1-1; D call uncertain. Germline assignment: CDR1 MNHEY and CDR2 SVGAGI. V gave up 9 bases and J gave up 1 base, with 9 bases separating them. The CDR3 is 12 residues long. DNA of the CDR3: TGTGCCAGTGGTCGAGGGAACACTGAAGCTTTCTTT. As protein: CASGRGNTEAFF.

The CDR3 region is CASSLVAGSSYEQYF. The DNA of the CDR3 is TGCGCCAGCAGCTTGGTGGCGGGGAGCTCCTACGAGCAGTACTTC. The chain employs TRBV5-1 and TRBJ2-7; possibly TRBD2 for D (6 bases). The CDR3 has 15 residues. The V end lost 0 bases, the J end lost 0 bases, and 10 bases lay between the germline ends. Germline lookup yields CDR1 SGHRS and CDR2 YFSETQ.

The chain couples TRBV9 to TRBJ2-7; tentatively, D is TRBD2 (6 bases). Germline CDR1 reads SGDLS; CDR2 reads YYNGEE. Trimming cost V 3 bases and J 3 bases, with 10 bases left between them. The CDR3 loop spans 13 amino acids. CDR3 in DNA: TGTGCCAGCAGCGGACCGGGACTCTACGAGCAGTACTTC. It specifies CASSGPGLYEQYF.